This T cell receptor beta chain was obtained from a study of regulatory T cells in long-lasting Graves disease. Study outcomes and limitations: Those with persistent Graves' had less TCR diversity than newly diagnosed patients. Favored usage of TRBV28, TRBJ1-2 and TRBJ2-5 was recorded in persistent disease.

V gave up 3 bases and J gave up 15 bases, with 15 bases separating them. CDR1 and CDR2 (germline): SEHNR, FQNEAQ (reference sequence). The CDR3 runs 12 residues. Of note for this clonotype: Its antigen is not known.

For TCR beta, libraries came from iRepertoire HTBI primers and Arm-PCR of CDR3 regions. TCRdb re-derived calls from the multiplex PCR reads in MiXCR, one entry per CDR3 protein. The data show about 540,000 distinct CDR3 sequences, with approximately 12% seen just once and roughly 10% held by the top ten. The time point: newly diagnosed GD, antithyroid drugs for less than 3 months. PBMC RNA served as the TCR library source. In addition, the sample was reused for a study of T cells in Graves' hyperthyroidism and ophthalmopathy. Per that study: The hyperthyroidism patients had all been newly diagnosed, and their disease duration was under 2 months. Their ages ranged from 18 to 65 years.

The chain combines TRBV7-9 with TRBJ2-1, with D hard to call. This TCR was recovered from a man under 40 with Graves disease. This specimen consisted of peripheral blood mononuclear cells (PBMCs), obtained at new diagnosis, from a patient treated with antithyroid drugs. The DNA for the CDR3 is TGTGCCAGCAGCTTGAGTGGGGTTGTATGGTTCTTC. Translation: CASSLSGVVWFF.